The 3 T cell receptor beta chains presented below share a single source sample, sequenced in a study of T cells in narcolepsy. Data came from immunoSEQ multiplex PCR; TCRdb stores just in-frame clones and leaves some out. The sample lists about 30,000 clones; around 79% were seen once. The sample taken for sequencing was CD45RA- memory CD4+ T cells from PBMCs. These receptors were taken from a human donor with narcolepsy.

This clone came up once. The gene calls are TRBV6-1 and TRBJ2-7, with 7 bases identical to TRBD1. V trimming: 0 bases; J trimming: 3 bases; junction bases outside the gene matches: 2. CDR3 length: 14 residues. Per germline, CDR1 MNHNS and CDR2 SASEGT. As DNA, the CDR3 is TGTGCCAGCAGTGAAGCGGGACAGCGCTACGAGCAGTACTTC. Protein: CASSEAGQRYEQYF.

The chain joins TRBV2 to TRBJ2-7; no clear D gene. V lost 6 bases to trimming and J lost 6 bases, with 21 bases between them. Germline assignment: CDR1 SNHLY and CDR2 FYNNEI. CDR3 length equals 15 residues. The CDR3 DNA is TGTGCCAGCAGAGTATCTCGGCAGACCACTGGCGAGCAGTACTTC. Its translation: CASRVSRQTTGEQYF.

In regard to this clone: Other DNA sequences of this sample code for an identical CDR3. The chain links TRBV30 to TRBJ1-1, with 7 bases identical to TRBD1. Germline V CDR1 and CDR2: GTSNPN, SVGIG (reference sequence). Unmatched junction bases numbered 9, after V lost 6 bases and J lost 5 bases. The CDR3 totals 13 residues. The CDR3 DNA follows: TGTGCCTGTCACAGGGGTGGAGGTACTGAAGCTTTCTTT. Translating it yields CACHRGGGTEAFF.